This T cell receptor beta chain was captured in a study of blood T cell repertoires in COVID-19. The protocol was immunoSEQ multiplex PCR, while the TCRdb copy is restricted to in-frame clones and leaves out a portion. The table lists 230,000 or so clones, 80% to 90% of them singletons, with roughly 3.4% in the top ten. The CDR3 has 15 amino acids. V dropped 3 bases and J dropped 3; count of bases not matched to a gene: 6. CDR1 is SGDLS, CDR2 YYNGEE, per germline. The chain combines TRBV9 with TRBJ2-7, with 10 positions matching TRBD1. The sequence derives from a woman aged 40 to 55 with acute COVID-19. Source material: PBMCs or T cells enriched from blood (not recorded which). The CDR3 nucleotides are TGTGCCAGCAGCGCCTCCGGGACAGGGGACTACGAGCAGTACTTC. Encoded protein: CASSASGTGDYEQYF.